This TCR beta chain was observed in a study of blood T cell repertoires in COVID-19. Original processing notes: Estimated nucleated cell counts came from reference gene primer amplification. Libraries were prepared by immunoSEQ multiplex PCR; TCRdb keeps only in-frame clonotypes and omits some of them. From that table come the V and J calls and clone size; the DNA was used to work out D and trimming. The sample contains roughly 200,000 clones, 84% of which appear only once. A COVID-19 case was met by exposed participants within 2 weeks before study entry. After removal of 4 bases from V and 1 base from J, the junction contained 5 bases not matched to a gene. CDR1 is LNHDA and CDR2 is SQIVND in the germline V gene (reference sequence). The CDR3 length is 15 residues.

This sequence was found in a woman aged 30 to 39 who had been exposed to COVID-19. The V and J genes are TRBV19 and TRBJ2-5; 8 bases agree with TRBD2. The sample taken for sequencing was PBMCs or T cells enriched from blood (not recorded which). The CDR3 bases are TGTGCCAGTAGTAGAGCGGGGGACCTCCAAGAGACCCAGTACTTC. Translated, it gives CASSRAGDLQETQYF.